This T cell receptor beta chain originates from a study of blood T cell repertoires in COVID-19. Across the whole study: The United States, Italy and Spain supplied acute and convalescent COVID-19 samples. T cells, B-cell-depleted T cells, or PBMCs provided the cDNA or gDNA that served as material.

This CDR3 contains 15 residues. Germline V gene lookup returns CDR1 SGHRS and CDR2 YFSETQ. Trimming pared 0 bases from V and 1 base from J, leaving 11 bases between. Seattle researchers signed up patients amid active infection and tracked them longitudinally. Authors' processing steps: Reference gene primer amplification yielded estimated nucleated cell counts. The repertoire was sequenced with immunoSEQ multiplex PCR; TCRdb's copy has only in-frame clones and lacks some. V and J calls and clone size are as listed in that table; D and trimming were resolved from the DNA. The data hold roughly 330,000 clones, with approximately 88% observed a single time.

The sample was peripheral blood. The chain uses TRBV5-1 and TRBJ2-7; D gene uncertain. The clonotype comes from a man aged 25 to 40 with COVID-19, enrolled during active disease. The CDR3 DNA sequence: TGCGCCAGCAGCTTGGTATGGGCCGGTTCCTACGAGCAGTACTTC. This codes for CASSLVWAGSYEQYF.